This T cell receptor beta chain was recovered during a study of T-cell memory formation after mild COVID-19. Background on the study: The two donors had largely donor-specific TCR clusters.

This clonotype was seen once. Trimming shortened V by 6 bases and J by 4 bases, and 12 bases separated the two germline ends. The CDR3 loop spans 13 amino acids. Looked up from germline, CDR1 is ENHRY and CDR2 is SYGVKD. Employing constant-segment primers, 5'RACE generated TCR alpha and TCR beta cDNA libraries bearing sample barcodes and UMIs. TCRdb re-called the 5' RACE reads through MiXCR, storing one row per CDR3 protein. The sample holds a few hundred thousand distinct CDR3 sequences, 28% seen once. The specimen sequenced was PBMCs or a T cell subset sorted from them (not recorded which). The chain combines TRBV10-3 with TRBJ2-5; possibly TRBD2 for D (7 bases). This receptor was taken from an adult woman who had mild COVID-19 (a few samples of this study predate the infection). Cell type and time point are not known. The CDR3 spells CAISPGGRETQYF. The CDR3 nucleotides are TGTGCCATCAGCCCGGGGGGCAGAGAGACCCAGTACTTC.